These 32 T cell receptor beta chains were sequenced from one sample in a study of blood T cell repertoires in COVID-19. Generated by immunoSEQ multiplex PCR, the TCRdb table keeps only in-frame clones and is missing some. The top ten hold less than 9.5% of the sample, which has 90,000 or so clones, 75% to 90% seen once. The material sequenced was peripheral blood. These receptors came from a man aged 55 to 70 with acute or convalescent COVID-19.

This clone was seen only once. The chain recombines TRBV4-1 with TRBJ2-7, with 7 bases matching TRBD2. This CDR3 has 16 residues. Germline lookup yields CDR1 MGHRA and CDR2 YSYEKL. Losses at the gene ends were 2 bases for V and 3 bases for J; bases not matched to a gene: 10. In DNA form, the CDR3 reads TGCGCCAGCAGCCAACACTTATCTAGCGGTGTCTACGAGCAGTACTTC. It translates to CASSQHLSSGVYEQYF.

The chain has TRBV5-1 and TRBJ1-1, with D unclear. Germline CDR1 SGHRS, CDR2 YFSETQ. Trimming took 0 bases from V and 2 from J, leaving 8 bases between them. The CDR3 totals 14 residues. CDR3: CASSLEPRNTEAFF. CDR3 DNA: TGCGCCAGCAGCTTGGAGCCGAGAAACACTGAAGCTTTCTTT.

This chain links TRBV29-1 with TRBJ2-1; 11 bases line up with TRBD2. The CDR3 spans 14 residues. Per the germline V gene, CDR1 is SQVTM and CDR2 is ANQGSEA. V trimming: 6 bases; J trimming: 6 bases; junction bases outside the gene matches: 7. CDR3 DNA: TGCAGCGTCGGAACTAGCGGGAGTGGCAATGAGCAGTTCTTC. Translated: CSVGTSGSGNEQFF.

This rearrangement joins TRBV6-1 to TRBJ1-6; D is possibly TRBD1 (6 bases). V lost 1 base, J lost 9 bases, and 13 bases lay in between. Germline lookup yields CDR1 MNHNS and CDR2 SASEGT. CDR3 length equals 15 residues. The CDR3 DNA reads TGTGCCAGCAGTGAAGTGGAGGGGGGGCCTTCACCCCTCCACTTT. Translation: CASSEVEGGPSPLHF.

The chain combines TRBV5-1 with TRBJ2-5; a weak D match, TRBD2 (5 bases). The V end was cut by 0 bases, the J end by 5 bases, with 14 bases between. The CDR3 covers 15 residues. Germline V gene lookup returns CDR1 SGHRS and CDR2 YFSETQ. CDR3 protein: CASSLADQKRETQYF. The DNA of the CDR3 is TGCGCCAGCAGCTTGGCTGATCAGAAGCGGGAGACCCAGTACTTC.

The chain recombines TRBV5-3 with TRBJ2-5; TRBD2 aligns across 7 bases. TRBV5-3 falls under the ORF class, with uncertain function. The CDR3 has 14 residues. V lost 0 bases to trimming and J lost 3 bases; unmatched junction nucleotides: 2. This CDR3 is CARSLAAGEETQYF. Here the CDR3 DNA reads TGTGCCAGAAGCTTGGCTGCGGGGGAAGAGACCCAGTACTTC.

The chain combines TRBV7-8 with TRBJ2-2, with a possible D match to TRBD2 (6 bases). The CDR3 is made up of 17 amino acids. The V end lost 1 base, the J end lost 0 bases, and 12 bases lay between the germline ends. Germline V lookup: CDR1 SGHVS, CDR2 FQNEAQ. For the CDR3, the DNA is TGTGCCAGCAGCTTAGTCGGGGGATCCGCGAACACCGGGGAGCTGTTTTTT. Translating it yields CASSLVGGSANTGELFF.

The rearrangement links TRBV7-8 to TRBJ1-1; TRBD1 might be the D (6 bases). V dropped 6 bases and J dropped 7 bases, with 18 bases sitting between them. CDR1 and CDR2 from the germline V gene are SGHVS and FQNEAQ. The CDR3 spans 14 residues. The CDR3, as DNA: TGTGCCAGCAGTGTAGGGGGGGCAGCACGTGAAGCTTTCTTT. It encodes CASSVGGAAREAFF.

J is TRBJ2-7 and V is TRBV9; 8 positions agree with TRBD2. From germline, CDR1 is SGDLS and CDR2 YYNGEE. V dropped 4 bases and J dropped 3; count of bases not matched to a gene: 6. The CDR3 extends over 14 amino acids. In DNA form, the CDR3 reads TGTGCCAGCAGCCCCCAGCGGGAGTTCTACGAGCAGTACTTC. Translated, it gives CASSPQREFYEQYF.

The chain joins TRBV30 to TRBJ2-7, with 8 bases lining up with TRBD2. This CDR3 comprises 13 residues. Losses at the gene ends were 4 bases for V and 6 bases for J; bases not matched to a gene: 8. Germline V gives CDR1 GTSNPN, CDR2 SVGIG (reference sequence). For the CDR3, the DNA is TGTGCCTGGACCCTCGGGGGGGCGGCCGAGCAGTACTTC. Amino acid sequence: CAWTLGGAAEQYF.

J is TRBJ2-1 and V is TRBV19; D is possibly TRBD1 (6 bases). Per the germline V gene, CDR1 is LNHDA and CDR2 is SQIVND (reference sequence). The V end lost 9 bases, the J end lost 3 bases, and 15 bases lay between the germline ends. This CDR3 is built from 14 residues. The CDR3 DNA sequence: TGTGCCAGCAGAGGACAGCCGAGCTACAATGAGCAGTTCTTC. Protein sequence: CASRGQPSYNEQFF.

This sequence joins TRBV12-3 or TRBV12-4 and TRBJ1-1; D is uncertain. CDR3 length equals 11 residues. V gave up 8 bases and J gave up 11 bases, with 15 bases separating them. For the CDR3, the DNA is TGTGCCAGCGCCCGGAGGGCTGGGGCTTTCTTT. Translation: CASARRAGAFF.

The V and J genes are TRBV3-1 (or the pseudogene TRBV3-2) and TRBJ2-3, with 8 bases identical to TRBD1. Per the germline V gene, CDR1 is LGHDT and CDR2 is YNNKEL (reference sequence). The CDR3 has 14 amino acids. V trimming: 4 bases; J trimming: 7 bases; junction bases outside the gene matches: 7. The CDR3 here is CASSPVRGRNTQYF. As DNA, the CDR3 is TGTGCCAGCAGCCCTGTCAGGGGGCGAAATACGCAGTATTTT.

The chain is built from TRBV7-2 and TRBJ2-7; the match to TRBD2 covers 10 bases. Germline CDR1 and CDR2: SGHTA and FQGNSA. J gave up 2 bases and V 5 bases, and 3 bases lay outside the gene matches. The CDR3 is 14 amino acids. In DNA form, the CDR3 reads TGTGCCAGCAGCAATAGCGGGGGGACCTACGAGCAGTACTTC. This codes for CASSNSGGTYEQYF. The full variable domain, completed using reference TRBV7-2 and TRBJ2-7, is GAGVSQSPSNKVTEKGKDVELRCDPISGHTALYWYRQSLGQGLEFLIYFQGNSAPDKSGLPSDRFSAERTGGSVSTLTIQRTQQEDSAVYLCASSNSGGTYEQYFGPGTRLTVT.

The chain has TRBV29-1 and TRBJ1-2, with 8 bases lining up with TRBD1. CDR1 is SQVTM, CDR2 ANQGSEA, per germline. The CDR3 runs to 12 residues. Losses at the gene ends were 6 bases for V and 3 bases for J; bases not matched to a gene: 3. The CDR3: CSVEDRDYGYTF. The DNA of the CDR3 is TGCAGCGTCGAGGACAGGGACTATGGCTACACCTTC. Combining the CDR3 with reference TRBV29-1 and TRBJ1-2 gives the whole variable domain SAVISQKPSRDICQRGTSLTIQCQVDSQVTMMFWYRQQPGQSLTLIATANQGSEATYESGFVIDKFPISRPNLTFSTLTVSNMSPEDSSIYLCSVEDRDYGYTFGSGTRLTVV.

This clone was found a few times. This chain connects TRBV5-6 to TRBJ2-7; D call uncertain. CDR1 is SGHDT and CDR2 is YYEEEE in the germline V gene. This CDR3 is built from 11 residues. Trimming took off 4 bases at V and 3 bases at J, with 5 bases between the two ends. CDR3 in amino acids: CASSTDYEQYF. CDR3 coding DNA: TGTGCCAGCAGCACTGACTACGAGCAGTACTTC.

The chain employs TRBV6-6 and TRBJ1-5; D perhaps matches TRBD1 (6 bases). CDR1 MNHNY and CDR2 SVGAGI come from the germline V gene (reference sequence). V lost 5 bases, J lost 0 bases, and 8 bases lay in between. This CDR3 contains 14 residues. CDR3 sequence: CASSPGHSNQPQHF. The CDR3 DNA sequence: TGTGCCAGCAGTCCGGGACATAGCAATCAGCCCCAGCATTTT.

This clone has a single count. The J gene is TRBJ2-7, the V gene TRBV7-6; 13 bases line up with TRBD2. This CDR3 region has 16 residues. V dropped 1 base and J dropped 5; count of bases not matched to a gene: 5. Germline loops: CDR1 SGHVS, CDR2 FNYEAQ. CDR3 residues: CASSLGTSGSRHEQYF. CDR3 sequence (DNA): TGTGCCAGCAGCTTAGGGACTAGCGGGAGTAGGCACGAGCAGTACTTC.

The chain couples TRBV7-2 to TRBJ2-1, with 13 bases that match TRBD2. This CDR3 is built from 16 residues. V lost 4 bases, J lost 5 bases, and 5 bases stayed unmatched. Germline-derived CDR1 and CDR2 are SGHTA and FQGNSA. The DNA for the CDR3 is TGTGCCAGCAGCTCGACCGGGACTAGCGGGAACAATGAGCAGTTCTTC. This gives the protein CASSSTGTSGNNEQFF.

The chain joins TRBV6-5 to TRBJ1-1; D may be TRBD1 (6 bases). Per the germline V gene, CDR1 is MNHEY and CDR2 is SVGAGI. The CDR3 covers 15 residues. Trimming cost V 7 bases and J 0 bases, with 15 bases left between them. The CDR3 protein is CASTKGTLLNTEAFF. CDR3 nucleotide sequence: TGTGCCAGCACCAAAGGGACACTCCTGAACACTGAAGCTTTCTTT.

The V call is TRBV29-1, the J call TRBJ1-1; 7 positions match TRBD1. Germline V CDR1 and CDR2: SQVTM, ANQGSEA. CDR3 length equals 14 residues. The V gene end was trimmed by 6 bases and the J gene end by 2 bases; junction bases not matched to a gene: 9. This CDR3 reads CSVVFRQGNTEAFF. Here the CDR3 DNA reads TGCAGCGTCGTCTTTAGACAGGGTAACACTGAAGCTTTCTTT.

In DNA form, the CDR3 reads TGCGCCAGCTGCAGTAGCGTAACCACAGATACGCAGTATTTT. This sequence encodes CASCSSVTTDTQYF. The chain has TRBV10-2 and TRBJ2-3; a possible D gene is TRBD2 (5 bases). This CDR3 contains 14 residues. The V end was cut by 8 bases, the J end by 2 bases, with 14 bases between. Germline CDR1 reads WSHSY; CDR2 reads SAAADI.

This chain links TRBV7-3 with TRBJ2-1, with TRBD2 matching 8 bases. This CDR3 has 14 amino acids. V shed 3 bases, J shed 2 bases, and the junction held 0 bases outside the gene matches. Germline V gene data show CDR1 as SGHTA and CDR2 as FQGTGA. CDR3 loop: CASSFSGTYNEQFF. CDR3 in DNA: TGTGCCAGCAGCTTTAGCGGGACCTACAATGAGCAGTTCTTC. The complete variable domain, with remaining parts taken from reference TRBV7-3 and TRBJ2-1, reads GAGVSQTPSNKVTEKGKYVELRCDPISGHTALYWYRQSLGQGPEFLIYFQGTGAADDSGLPNDRFFAVRPEGSVSTLKIQRTERGDSAVYLCASSFSGTYNEQFFGPGTRLTVL.

The chain's CDR3 is CASSVDRGISGNTIYF. CDR3 DNA sequence: TGTGCCAGCAGCGTAGACAGGGGGATCTCTGGAAACACCATATATTTT. The V and J genes are TRBV9 and TRBJ1-3; 8 positions agree with TRBD1. The CDR3 runs 16 residues. CDR1 and CDR2 from the germline V gene are SGDLS and YYNGEE. Germline trimming cut 0 bases from V and 0 bases from J; bases unmatched to any gene: 2.

This rearrangement joins TRBV6-5 to TRBJ2-3, with D tentatively TRBD2 (5 bases). V lost 6 bases and J lost 3, with 13 bases in between. Per the germline V gene, CDR1 is MNHEY and CDR2 is SVGAGI. The CDR3 totals 14 residues. The CDR3 coding sequence is TGTGCCAGCAGACCGGGGTGGGATACAGATACGCAGTATTTT. Translated: CASRPGWDTDTQYF.

The chain couples TRBV11-2 to TRBJ1-6; no reliable D call. Germline V gene data show CDR1 as SGHAT and CDR2 as FQNNGV. The CDR3 extends over 16 amino acids. V lost 4 bases to trimming and J lost 9 bases, with 19 bases between them. CDR3 nucleotides: TGTGCCAGCAGCTCTGATACTCCTATCGGTGGTTCACCCCTCCACTTT. This encodes CASSSDTPIGGSPLHF.

The rearrangement links TRBV6-5 to TRBJ2-2, with 7 bases identical to TRBD1. This CDR3 has 15 residues. Germline V lookup: CDR1 MNHEY, CDR2 SVGAGI. V gave up 5 bases and J gave up 2 bases; unmatched junction bases: 5. CDR3 bases: TGTGCCAGCAGTCCCCGGGACAGAAACACCGGGGAGCTGTTTTTT. Translated, it gives CASSPRDRNTGELFF.

V is TRBV11-2 and J is TRBJ2-2, with no clear D. Germline V gene data show CDR1 as SGHAT and CDR2 as FQNNGV. V was clipped by 4 bases and J by 6 bases, with 12 bases between them. The CDR3 covers 14 residues. The CDR3 nucleotides are TGTGCCAGCAGCTCAAATACAGTGGCCGGGGAGCTGTTTTTT. It is translated as CASSSNTVAGELFF.

The V call is TRBV6-1, the J call TRBJ1-2; D gene unclear. Germline assignment: CDR1 MNHNS and CDR2 SASEGT. Trimming left V 3 bases short and J 1 base short, with 6 bases between. The CDR3 loop spans 13 amino acids. Here the CDR3 reads CASSDGFNYGYTF. The CDR3 nucleotides are TGTGCCAGCAGTGACGGGTTTAACTATGGCTACACCTTC.

V and J are TRBV19 and TRBJ1-5; D gene uncertain. The germline V gene has CDR1 LNHDA and CDR2 SQIVND (reference sequence). The CDR3 spans 14 residues. Trimming took 3 bases from V and 10 from J, leaving 16 bases between them. The CDR3 is CASSILTDSPPQHF. The CDR3 DNA follows: TGTGCCAGTAGTATTCTAACCGATTCCCCCCCCCAGCATTTT. Complete variable domain (other parts from reference TRBV19 and TRBJ1-5): DGGITQSPKYLFRKEGQNVTLSCEQNLNHDAMYWYRQDPGQGLRLIYYSQIVNDFQKGDIAEGYSVSREKKESFPLTVTSAQKNPTAFYLCASSILTDSPPQHFGDGTRLSIL.

The chain carries TRBV11-3 and TRBJ2-3; D ambiguous. In germline, CDR1 is SGHNT, CDR2 YENEEA. This CDR3 has 13 residues. V lost 0 bases to trimming and J lost 6 bases, with 7 bases between them. CDR3 in DNA: TGTGCCAGCAGCTTAGAGGCGGTTGATACGCAGTATTTT. Its protein product is CASSLEAVDTQYF.

The rearrangement joins TRBV5-1 to TRBJ2-5, with 7 bases that match TRBD2. This CDR3 has 15 amino acids. Germline CDR1 is SGHRS and CDR2 is YFSETQ. The ends lost 0 bases at V and 2 bases at J; junction bases unmatched: 4. In DNA form, the CDR3 reads TGCGCCAGCAGCTTGGCGCTGGGGGGGCAAGAGACCCAGTACTTC. It encodes CASSLALGGQETQYF.